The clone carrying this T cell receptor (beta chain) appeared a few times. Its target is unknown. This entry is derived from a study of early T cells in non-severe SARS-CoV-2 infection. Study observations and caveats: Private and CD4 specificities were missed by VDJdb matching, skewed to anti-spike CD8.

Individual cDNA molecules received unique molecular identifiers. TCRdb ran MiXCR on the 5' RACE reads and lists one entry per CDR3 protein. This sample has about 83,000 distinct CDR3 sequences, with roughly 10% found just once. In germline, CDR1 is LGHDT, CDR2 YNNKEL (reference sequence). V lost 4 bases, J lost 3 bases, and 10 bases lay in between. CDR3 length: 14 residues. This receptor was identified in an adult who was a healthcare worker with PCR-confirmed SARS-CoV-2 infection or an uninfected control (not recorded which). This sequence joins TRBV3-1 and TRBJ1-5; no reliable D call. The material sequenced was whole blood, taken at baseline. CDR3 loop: CASSRSTTNQPQHF. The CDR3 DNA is TGTGCCAGCAGCCGCTCCACCACCAATCAGCCCCAGCATTTT. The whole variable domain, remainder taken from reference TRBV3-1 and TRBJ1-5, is DTAVSQTPKYLVTQMGNDKSIKCEQNLGHDTMYWYKQDSKKFLKIMFSYNNKELIINETVPNRFSPKSPDKAHLNLHINSLELGDSAVYFCASSRSTTNQPQHFGDGTRLSIL.